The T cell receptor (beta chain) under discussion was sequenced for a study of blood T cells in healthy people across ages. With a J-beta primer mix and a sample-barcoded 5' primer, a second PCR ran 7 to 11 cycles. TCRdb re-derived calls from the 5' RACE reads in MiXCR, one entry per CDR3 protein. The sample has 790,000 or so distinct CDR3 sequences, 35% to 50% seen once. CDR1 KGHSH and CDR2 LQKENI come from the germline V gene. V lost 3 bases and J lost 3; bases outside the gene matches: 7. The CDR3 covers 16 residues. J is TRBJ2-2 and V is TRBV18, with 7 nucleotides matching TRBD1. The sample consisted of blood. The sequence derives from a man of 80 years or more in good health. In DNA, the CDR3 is TGTGCCAGCTCACCCAGGACAGGTGCGGACACCGGGGAGCTGTTTTTT. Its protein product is CASSPRTGADTGELFF.